The clone carrying this T cell receptor beta chain is categorized as large. What it binds is unknown. The data were obtained in a study of CD4+ T cells in melanoma. General study points: A reported correlation linked neoantigen-specific CD4+ T cells to CD8+, macrophage and B cell function. Reportedly, melanoma neoantigen-specific CD4+ T cells showed varied differentiation states.

Generated by immunoSEQ multiplex PCR, the TCRdb table keeps only in-frame clones and is missing some. The sample lists over 3,500 clones; around 60% were seen once. The length of the CDR3 is 13 residues. Between the trimmed V and J ends, which lost 6 bases and 3 bases, there was a span of 9 bases. Germline V gene lookup returns CDR1 KGHSH and CDR2 LQKENI. The source of this sequence is a human donor with melanoma. Sample: cells from a culture (not recorded whether cultured in vitro). The V gene is TRBV18, the J gene TRBJ1-5; a weak D match, TRBD1 (5 bases). The chain's CDR3 is CASSSGANQPQHF. The CDR3 nucleotides read TGTGCCAGCTCCTCTGGGGCCAATCAGCCCCAGCATTTT.